This T cell receptor beta chain is drawn from a study of monozygotic twins with cystic fibrosis. For the study at large: With about 15 PCR cycles, barcoded libraries came from roughly 2.8 micrograms of fragmented DNA.

In regard to this clone: What it recognizes is unknown.

General observations from the study: Median Simpson clonality of approximately 0.0088 suggested naive T cells predominated. Monozygotic CF twin pairs shared significantly more nucleotide-identical clonotypes than unrelated CF individuals did. In 13 of 16 pairs, V gene usage was closest to the co-twin's.

The CDR3 covers 15 residues. Germline assignment: CDR1 MNHEY and CDR2 SVGAGI. With 6 bases clipped from V and 2 bases from J, the junction kept 6 bases outside the gene matches. Assay: immunoSEQ multiplex PCR; the TCRdb copy retains only in-frame clones and omits some. This table has roughly 13,000 clones, around 93% appearing once. This chain links TRBV6-5 with TRBJ2-3; TRBD2 matches 9 bases. Source material: blood. This receptor was identified in a girl aged 2-15 years with cystic fibrosis. CDR3 residues: CASRQAGGITDTQYF. In nucleotides, the CDR3 is TGTGCCAGCAGGCAAGCGGGAGGCATCACAGATACGCAGTATTTT.